Presented here are 32 T cell receptor beta chains from one specimen sequenced in a study of blood T cells in healthy people across ages. A second PCR, run for 7 to 11 cycles, used a sample-barcoded 5' primer plus a J-beta primer mix. TCRdb redid the calling of the 5' RACE reads with MiXCR, one entry per CDR3 protein. The table records 1.4 million to 1.5 million distinct CDR3 sequences, roughly 40% of them present only once. Material for sequencing was blood. All receptors derive from a young woman in good health.

The V and J genes are TRBV4-1 and TRBJ2-5, with 11 positions matching TRBD2. This CDR3 contains 17 residues. Germline values: CDR1 MGHRA, CDR2 YSYEKL. V lost 0 bases, J lost 11 bases, and 14 bases stayed unmatched. The CDR3 region is CASSQDAPSGRSPEQYF. The CDR3 DNA sequence: TGCGCCAGCAGCCAAGATGCCCCTAGCGGGAGGTCCCCTGAGCAGTACTTC.

This clonotype was seen just once. The chain has TRBV2 and TRBJ2-1, with TRBD2 identical over 9 bases. Germline lookup yields CDR1 SNHLY and CDR2 FYNNEI. The trim removed 6 bases at V and 7 bases at J, leaving 10 bases unmatched. The length of the CDR3 is 15 residues. CDR3 bases: TGTGCCAGCAGCCCAAGGACTAGCGATGGGAATGAGCAGTTCTTC. Translated, it gives CASSPRTSDGNEQFF.

This clonotype showed up just once. The chain joins TRBV7-9 to TRBJ2-3; 7 bases align to TRBD1. V lost 5 bases and J lost 0; bases outside the gene matches: 8. This CDR3 comprises 16 residues. Germline CDR1 is SEHNR and CDR2 is FQNEAQ (reference sequence). CDR3 amino acids: CASSQRQGVSTDTQYF. The CDR3 DNA sequence: TGTGCCAGCAGCCAGAGGCAGGGGGTTAGCACAGATACGCAGTATTTT.

The chain employs TRBV29-1 and TRBJ2-1; D possibly corresponds to TRBD1 (6 bases). V lost 4 bases and J lost 7, with 11 bases in between. Germline lookup yields CDR1 SQVTM and CDR2 ANQGSEA. The CDR3 length is 12 residues. The CDR3 loop reads CSVGGHFNEQFF. CDR3 sequence (DNA): TGCAGCGTTGGGGGACACTTTAATGAGCAGTTCTTC.

The table lists this clonotype with a few counts. This chain uses TRBV27 with TRBJ1-2; D remains ambiguous. CDR3 size: 13 residues. V lost 2 bases and J 3 bases, leaving 7 bases between the germline ends. Germline V lookup: CDR1 MNHEY, CDR2 SMNVEV (reference sequence). The CDR3 coding sequence is TGTGCCAGCAGTTTACGGCTAGACTATGGCTACACCTTC. It codes for CASSLRLDYGYTF.

Turning to this clonotype: An end of the junction does not agree with germline; a read error may underlie this. This chain links TRBV4-1 with TRBJ1-1; D uncertain. Per the germline V gene, CDR1 is MGHRA and CDR2 is YSYEKL. There are 12 residues in the CDR3. CDR3 in amino acids: CACSQQRDEAFF. The CDR3 DNA reads as TGCGCCTGCAGCCAACAGAGAGATGAAGCTTTCTTT.

Concerning this clonotype: One end of the junction fails to match germline, which may point to a read error. The chain links TRBV12-3 or TRBV12-4 to TRBJ1-1; D perhaps matches TRBD1 (5 bases). The length of the CDR3 is 14 residues. The CDR3 loop reads CASRSRARNTEPFF. DNA of the CDR3: TGCGCCAGCAGGTCCAGGGCCAGGAACACTGAACCTTTCTTT.

The chain employs TRBV3-1 and TRBJ2-7; D might be TRBD2 (5 bases). Germline CDR1 LGHDT, CDR2 YNNKEL (reference sequence). V lost 4 bases and J lost 3, with 10 bases in between. This CDR3 is built from 13 residues. In DNA, the CDR3 is TGTGCCAGCAGCCCTACCGACTACTACGAGCAGTACTTC. It translates to CASSPTDYYEQYF.

The chain's CDR3 is CASSPEAGGSYNEQYF. In DNA form, the CDR3 reads TGTGCCAGCAGTCCGGAAGCGGGGGGCTCCTACAATGAGCAGTACTTC. The chain carries TRBV27 and TRBJ2-1; 9 bases are a match to TRBD2. TRBJ2-7 explains the end of the DNA better; the J call may be wrong. CDR1 MNHEY and CDR2 SMNVEV come from the germline V gene (reference sequence). The length of the CDR3 is 16 residues.

This clonotype was recorded once. The gene calls are TRBV6-5 and TRBJ2-1; 9 bases are a match to TRBD2. J lost 2 bases, V lost 7 bases, and 3 bases had no gene match. From germline, CDR1 is MNHEY and CDR2 SVGAGI. The CDR3 is made up of 14 amino acids. CDR3: CASTLAGPYNEQFF. The CDR3 bases are TGTGCCAGCACCCTAGCGGGACCCTACAATGAGCAGTTCTTC.

This clonotype was observed once. V and J are TRBV27 and TRBJ2-5; TRBD2 matches at 8 bases. Trimming cost V 8 bases and J 5 bases; bases outside gene matches: 13. CDR1 MNHEY and CDR2 SMNVEV come from the germline V gene (reference sequence). There are 15 residues in the CDR3. The chain's CDR3 is CASRRASGLRETQYF. CDR3 DNA: TGTGCCAGCCGTCGGGCTAGCGGGCTTCGGGAGACCCAGTACTTC.

The genes are TRBV27 and TRBJ1-5; no firm D call. V lost 7 bases and J lost 7, with 17 bases in between. Germline CDR1 is MNHEY and CDR2 is SMNVEV (reference sequence). There are 14 residues in the CDR3. The CDR3 nucleotides read TGTGCCAGCACTGAAACTTTTCCCGGACAGCCCCAGCATTTT. Translated, it gives CASTETFPGQPQHF.

This clonotype was found a few times. The chain carries TRBV12-3 or TRBV12-4 and TRBJ1-6; 7 bases align to TRBD1. The CDR3 runs 13 residues. V gave up 5 bases and J gave up 9 bases; unmatched junction bases: 4. The chain's CDR3 is CASSPRQGSPLHF. The CDR3 DNA reads as TGTGCCAGCAGTCCGAGACAGGGTTCACCCCTCCACTTT.

This clonotype appeared a few times. J is TRBJ1-2 and V is TRBV7-3; 11 nucleotides agree with TRBD1. Germline V lookup: CDR1 SGHTA, CDR2 FQGTGA. J lost 6 bases, V lost 4 bases, and 4 bases had no gene match. The CDR3 has 14 amino acids. The CDR3 is CASSSGDRGDGYTF. The CDR3 coding sequence is TGTGCCAGCAGCTCGGGGGACAGGGGGGATGGCTACACCTTC.

This clonotype came up a few times. The gene calls are TRBV12-3 or TRBV12-4 and TRBJ1-2; D is ambiguous. The V end lost 5 bases, the J end lost 4 bases, and 14 bases lay between the germline ends. The CDR3 spans 14 residues. The CDR3 DNA reads TGTGCCAGCAGTGTTCGAACAATGGGCTATGGCTACACCTTC. Encoded protein: CASSVRTMGYGYTF.

The count of this clonotype is one. This chain uses TRBV4-2 with TRBJ2-3; no definite D call. V dropped 2 bases and J dropped 10 bases, with 10 bases sitting between them. Germline V gene lookup returns CDR1 LGHNA and CDR2 YNFKEQ. The CDR3 contains 12 residues. Here the CDR3 reads CASSQTFLPQYF. The CDR3 DNA reads TGTGCCAGCAGCCAAACATTTTTGCCGCAGTATTTT.

This clonotype was observed a few times. This rearrangement joins TRBV7-6 to TRBJ2-7; D gene uncertain. The CDR3 consists of 16 residues. Germline V CDR1 and CDR2: SGHVS, FNYEAQ. Deletions cut 1 base from V and 2 bases from J, with 15 bases between. The CDR3 reads CASSLVVDGSTYEQYF. The CDR3 nucleotides read TGTGCCAGCAGCTTAGTCGTAGACGGTTCTACCTACGAGCAGTACTTC. Full variable domain (remainder filled in from reference TRBV7-6 and TRBJ2-7): GAGVSQSPRYKVTKRGQDVALRCDPISGHVSLYWYRQALGQGPEFLTYFNYEAQQDKSGLPNDRFSAERPEGSISTLTIQRTEQRDSAMYRCASSLVVDGSTYEQYFGPGTRLTVT.

This clonotype was found a few times. This chain links TRBV6-2 or TRBV6-3 with TRBJ2-3; the D gene could be TRBD1 or TRBD2 (5 bases each). Trimming pared 8 bases from V and 0 bases from J, leaving 15 bases between. The CDR3 runs 15 residues. Germline V lookup: CDR1 MNHEY, CDR2 SVGEGT. The DNA of the CDR3 is TGTGCCAGCTTACCAGGGCGGGTTAGCACAGATACGCAGTATTTT. Its translation is CASLPGRVSTDTQYF.

The chain has TRBV27 and TRBJ2-1; possibly TRBD2 for D (5 bases). V was pared by 8 bases and J by 9 bases, with 26 bases between. This CDR3 is built from 16 residues. Germline V gives CDR1 MNHEY, CDR2 SMNVEV (reference sequence). This CDR3 is CASVSSRVSGLGEQFF. As DNA, the CDR3 is TGTGCCAGCGTGTCTAGCCGTGTGTCCGGGTTGGGTGAGCAGTTCTTC.

The count of this clonotype is one. The chain recombines TRBV20-1 with TRBJ1-1, with D unclear. This CDR3 has 14 residues. CDR1 is DFQATT and CDR2 is SNEGSKA in the germline V gene (reference sequence). V was cut by 5 bases and J by 1 base, with 14 bases left in between. The CDR3 is CSAHPGRENTEAFF. CDR3 sequence (DNA): TGCAGTGCTCACCCCGGGCGGGAGAACACTGAAGCTTTCTTT.

There are a few counts of this clonotype. This chain uses TRBV20-1 with TRBJ2-3; D gene ambiguous. CDR1 is DFQATT, CDR2 SNEGSKA, per germline (reference sequence). The CDR3 is 16 amino acids. Trimming shortened V by 3 bases and J by 4 bases, and 20 bases separated the two germline ends. In nucleotides, the CDR3 is TGCAGTGCTAGTTTTTATGGCGGTTTATACCCAGATACGCAGTATTTT. It codes for CSASFYGGLYPDTQYF.

This chain connects TRBV7-9 to TRBJ1-1, with D perhaps TRBD1 (6 bases). CDR1 is SEHNR and CDR2 is FQNEAQ in the germline V gene (reference sequence). CDR3 length: 15 residues. V dropped 7 bases and J dropped 2 bases, with 17 bases sitting between them. In nucleotides, the CDR3 is TGTGCCAGCACCAAAGGGGGGAGGGCCAACACTGAAGCTTTCTTT. Amino acid sequence: CASTKGGRANTEAFF.

This clonotype was detected once. V gene TRBV10-1 combines with J gene TRBJ2-1, with TRBD2 matching over 9 bases. Germline CDR1 reads WNHNN; CDR2 reads SYGVQD (reference sequence). The CDR3 contains 18 residues. Trimming at V came to 4 bases and at J to 8 bases, leaving 18 bases not matched to a gene. The CDR3 spells CASSGRDLRSSGIHEQFF. DNA for the CDR3: TGCGCCAGCAGTGGACGGGATTTGAGGTCTAGCGGGATCCATGAGCAGTTCTTC.

V usage is TRBV6-1 and J usage is TRBJ2-3; D is possibly TRBD2 (5 bases). Germline CDR1 is MNHNS and CDR2 is SASEGT. With 6 bases removed from V and 3 bases from J, the gap between germline ends came to 16 bases. CDR3 length: 15 amino acids. The CDR3 DNA reads TGTGCCAGCAGAACGGACTTAAAGAGGACAGATACGCAGTATTTT. It codes for CASRTDLKRTDTQYF.

This chain joins TRBV11-1 and TRBJ1-1; no clear D. The ends were cut back, 2 bases at V and 1 base at J, with 11 bases in the middle. Germline V gene data show CDR1 as SGHAT and CDR2 as FQDESV (reference sequence). CDR3 length: 15 residues. Written as DNA, the CDR3 is TGTGCCAGCAGCTTACAGCCCTTGGGGAACACTGAAGCTTTCTTT. It specifies CASSLQPLGNTEAFF.

This clonotype has only a few counts. This chain links TRBV5-1 with TRBJ1-2; D gene unclear. Germline CDR1 SGHRS, CDR2 YFSETQ. The CDR3 covers 16 residues. The V and J ends lost 3 bases and 5 bases respectively, with 20 bases between them. CDR3 in amino acids: CASSSEASIGRYGYTF. CDR3 nucleotide sequence: TGCGCCAGCAGCTCTGAGGCTTCCATAGGGCGGTATGGCTACACCTTC. The entire variable domain, with the rest obtained from reference TRBV5-1 and TRBJ1-2, is as follows: KAGVTQTPRYLIKTRGQQVTLSCSPISGHRSVSWYQQTPGQGLQFLFEYFSETQRNKGNFPGRFSGRQFSNSRSEMNVSTLELGDSALYLCASSSEASIGRYGYTFGSGTRLTVV.

J is TRBJ1-2 and V is TRBV25-1, with D hard to call. The CDR3 contains 15 residues. The V end lost 2 bases, the J end lost 0 bases, and 10 bases lay between the germline ends. Per the germline V gene, CDR1 is MGHDK and CDR2 is SYGVNS. The CDR3 protein is CASSEAGGANYGYTF. The CDR3 DNA follows: TGTGCCAGCAGTGAAGCGGGCGGAGCTAACTATGGCTACACCTTC.

The rearrangement joins TRBV4-1 to TRBJ2-7; TRBD2 agrees at 10 bases. V shed 3 bases and J 1 base; nucleotides not matched to a gene: 3. Germline V gives CDR1 MGHRA, CDR2 YSYEKL. This CDR3 spans 15 amino acids. CDR3 coding DNA: TGCGCCAGCAGCCACTCAGCGGGGGGGTCCTACGAGCAGTACTTC. The encoded protein is CASSHSAGGSYEQYF.

This chain connects TRBV10-3 to TRBJ1-2, with D possibly being TRBD1 (5 bases). With 3 bases removed from V and 7 bases from J, the gap between germline ends came to 18 bases. CDR3 length: 15 amino acids. Germline loops: CDR1 ENHRY, CDR2 SYGVKD. The DNA for the CDR3 is TGTGCCATCAGTGACGATAGGACCTCTGGGGGTGGCTACACCTTC. The encoded protein is CAISDDRTSGGGYTF.

This clonotype was recorded a few times. The J gene is TRBJ2-5, the V gene TRBV20-1; tentatively, D is TRBD2 (5 bases). The CDR3 is 12 residues long. Germline CDR1 and CDR2: DFQATT and SNEGSKA (reference sequence). Trimming removed 5 bases at V and 11 bases at J, with 18 bases between. The CDR3 DNA sequence: TGCAGTGCTTCGTTACTAGGAAATGAGCAGTACTTC. It encodes CSASLLGNEQYF.

The chain joins TRBV12-3 or TRBV12-4 to TRBJ2-7, with 14 bases that match TRBD2. The V and J ends lost 11 bases and 3 bases, in that order; junction bases with no gene match: 12. The length of the CDR3 is 16 residues. The CDR3 loop reads CAFKNNGTSGSYEQYF. CDR3 in DNA: TGTGCCTTCAAAAATAATGGGACTAGCGGGAGCTACGAGCAGTACTTC.

The chain is built from TRBV19 and TRBJ1-1, with D possibly TRBD1 on 5 matching bases. V lost 3 bases to trimming and J lost 2 bases, with 16 bases between them. This CDR3 spans 16 amino acids. Germline lookup yields CDR1 LNHDA and CDR2 SQIVND (reference sequence). The chain's CDR3 is CASSIPIGTTNTEAFF. The CDR3 bases are TGTGCCAGTAGTATTCCAATCGGGACTACTAACACTGAAGCTTTCTTT.